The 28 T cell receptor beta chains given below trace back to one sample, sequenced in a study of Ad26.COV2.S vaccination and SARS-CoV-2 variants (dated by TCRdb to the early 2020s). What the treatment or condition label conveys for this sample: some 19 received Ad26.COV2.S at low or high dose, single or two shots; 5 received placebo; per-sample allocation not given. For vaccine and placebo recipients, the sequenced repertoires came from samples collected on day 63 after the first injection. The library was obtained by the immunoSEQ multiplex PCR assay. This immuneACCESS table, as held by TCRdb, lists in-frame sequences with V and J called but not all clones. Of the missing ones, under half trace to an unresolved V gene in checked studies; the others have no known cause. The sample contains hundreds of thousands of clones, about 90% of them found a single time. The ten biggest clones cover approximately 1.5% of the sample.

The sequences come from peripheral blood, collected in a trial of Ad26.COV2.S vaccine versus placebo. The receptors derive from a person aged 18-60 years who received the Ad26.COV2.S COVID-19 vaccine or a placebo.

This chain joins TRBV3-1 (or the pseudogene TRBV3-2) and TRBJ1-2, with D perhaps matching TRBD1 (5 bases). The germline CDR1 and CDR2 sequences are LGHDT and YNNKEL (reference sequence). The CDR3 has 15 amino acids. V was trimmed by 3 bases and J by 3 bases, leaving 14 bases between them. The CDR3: CASSQGLGFYYGYTF. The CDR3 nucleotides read TGTGCCAGCAGCCAGGGACTGGGCTTTTACTATGGCTACACCTTC.

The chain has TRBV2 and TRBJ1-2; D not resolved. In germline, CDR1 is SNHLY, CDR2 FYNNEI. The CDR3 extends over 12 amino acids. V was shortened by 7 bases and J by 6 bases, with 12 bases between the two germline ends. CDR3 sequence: CASNVGANGYTF. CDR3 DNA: TGTGCCAGCAACGTGGGCGCCAATGGCTACACCTTC.

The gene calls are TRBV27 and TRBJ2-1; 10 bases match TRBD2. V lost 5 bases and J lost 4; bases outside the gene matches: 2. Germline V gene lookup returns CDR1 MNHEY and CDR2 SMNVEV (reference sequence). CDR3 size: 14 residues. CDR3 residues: CASSSGGVYNEQFF. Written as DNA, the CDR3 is TGTGCCAGCAGTAGCGGGGGGGTTTACAATGAGCAGTTCTTC.

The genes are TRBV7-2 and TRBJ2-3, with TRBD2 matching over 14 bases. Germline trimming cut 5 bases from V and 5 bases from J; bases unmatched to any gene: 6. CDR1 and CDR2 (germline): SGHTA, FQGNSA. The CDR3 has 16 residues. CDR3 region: CASSQFGTSGGDTQYF. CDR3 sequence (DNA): TGTGCCAGCAGCCAGTTCGGGACTAGCGGGGGAGATACGCAGTATTTT.

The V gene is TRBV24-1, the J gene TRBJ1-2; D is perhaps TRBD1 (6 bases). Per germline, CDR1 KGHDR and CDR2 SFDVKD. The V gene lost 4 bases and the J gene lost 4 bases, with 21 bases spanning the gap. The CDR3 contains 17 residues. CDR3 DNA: TGTGCCACCAGTGACTCGCGACCGAGGGGGTATAGCTATGGCTACACCTTC. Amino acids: CATSDSRPRGYSYGYTF.

The CDR3 loop is CASRGSNSPLHF. As DNA, the CDR3 is TGTGCCAGCAGGGGATCCAATTCACCCCTCCACTTT. The rearrangement links TRBV12-3 or TRBV12-4 to TRBJ1-6; D is unclear. The germline V and J ends were trimmed by 6 bases and 7 bases, with 7 bases remaining between them. The CDR3 spans 12 residues.

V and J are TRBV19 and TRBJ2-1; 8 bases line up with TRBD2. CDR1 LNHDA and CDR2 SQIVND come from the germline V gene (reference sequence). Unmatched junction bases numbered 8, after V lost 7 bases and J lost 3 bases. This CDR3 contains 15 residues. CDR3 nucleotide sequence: TGTGCCAGTAACCCTCGGGGGGGCCGCTACAATGAGCAGTTCTTC. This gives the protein CASNPRGGRYNEQFF.

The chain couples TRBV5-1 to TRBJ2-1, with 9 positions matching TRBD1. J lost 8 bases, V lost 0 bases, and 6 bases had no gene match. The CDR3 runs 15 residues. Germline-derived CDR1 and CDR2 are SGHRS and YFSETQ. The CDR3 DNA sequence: TGCGCCAGCAGCTTGGAGGGGACAGGGTCTCATGAGCAGTTCTTC. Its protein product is CASSLEGTGSHEQFF.

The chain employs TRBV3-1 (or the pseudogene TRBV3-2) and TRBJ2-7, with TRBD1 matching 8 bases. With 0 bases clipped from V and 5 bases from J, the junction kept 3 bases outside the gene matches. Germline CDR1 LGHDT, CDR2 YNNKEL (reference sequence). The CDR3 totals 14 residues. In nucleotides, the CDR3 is TGTGCCAGCAGCCAAGACCAGGGACAGGACGAGCAGTACTTC. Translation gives CASSQDQGQDEQYF.

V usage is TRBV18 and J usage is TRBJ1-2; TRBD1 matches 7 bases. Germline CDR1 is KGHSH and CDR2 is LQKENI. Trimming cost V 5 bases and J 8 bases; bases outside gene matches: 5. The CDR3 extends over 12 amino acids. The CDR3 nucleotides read TGTGCCAGCTCATCCGACAGGGTAGGCTACACCTTC. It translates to CASSSDRVGYTF.

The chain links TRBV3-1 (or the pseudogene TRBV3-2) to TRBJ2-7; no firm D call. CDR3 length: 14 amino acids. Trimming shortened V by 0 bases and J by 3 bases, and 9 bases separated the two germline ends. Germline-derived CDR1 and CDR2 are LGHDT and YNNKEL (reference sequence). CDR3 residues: CASSQDSPGYEQYF. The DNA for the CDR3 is TGTGCCAGCAGCCAAGATTCTCCCGGCTACGAGCAGTACTTC.

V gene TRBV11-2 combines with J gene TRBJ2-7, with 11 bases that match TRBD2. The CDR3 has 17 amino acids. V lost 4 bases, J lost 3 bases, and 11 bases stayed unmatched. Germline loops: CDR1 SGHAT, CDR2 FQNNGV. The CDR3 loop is CASSSLFFGTSGYEQYF. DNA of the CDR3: TGTGCCAGCAGCTCCCTATTTTTCGGGACTAGCGGCTACGAGCAGTACTTC.

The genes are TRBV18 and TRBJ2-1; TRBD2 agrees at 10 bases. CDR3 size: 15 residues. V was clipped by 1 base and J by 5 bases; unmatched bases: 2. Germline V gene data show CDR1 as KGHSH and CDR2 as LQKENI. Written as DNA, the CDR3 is TGTGCCAGCTCACCACTAGCGGGAGGAAACAATGAGCAGTTCTTC. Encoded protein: CASSPLAGGNNEQFF.

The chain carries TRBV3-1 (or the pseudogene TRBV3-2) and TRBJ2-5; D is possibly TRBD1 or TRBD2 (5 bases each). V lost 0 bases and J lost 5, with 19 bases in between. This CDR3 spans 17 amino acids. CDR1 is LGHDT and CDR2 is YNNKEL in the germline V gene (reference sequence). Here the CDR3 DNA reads TGTGCCAGCAGCCAAGATAGGGGCGGGTACTCCAGGGAGACCCAGTACTTC. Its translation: CASSQDRGGYSRETQYF.

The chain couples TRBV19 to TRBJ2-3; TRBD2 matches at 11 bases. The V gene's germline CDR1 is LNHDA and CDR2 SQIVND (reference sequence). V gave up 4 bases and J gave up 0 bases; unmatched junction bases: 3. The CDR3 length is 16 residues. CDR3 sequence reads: CASSTGLAASTDTQYF. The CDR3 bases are TGTGCCAGTAGTACGGGACTAGCGGCGAGCACAGATACGCAGTATTTT.

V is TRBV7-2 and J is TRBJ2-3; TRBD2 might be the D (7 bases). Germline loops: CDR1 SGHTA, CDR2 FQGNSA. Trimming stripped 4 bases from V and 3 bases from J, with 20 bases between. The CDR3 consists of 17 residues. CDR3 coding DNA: TGTGCCAGCAGCTCCGACGTTGCGGGGGCCTTAACAGATACGCAGTATTTT. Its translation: CASSSDVAGALTDTQYF.

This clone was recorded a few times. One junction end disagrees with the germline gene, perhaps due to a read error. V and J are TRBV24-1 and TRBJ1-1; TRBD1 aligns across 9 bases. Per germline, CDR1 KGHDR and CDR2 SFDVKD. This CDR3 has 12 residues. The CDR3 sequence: CATSDHRGHHSF. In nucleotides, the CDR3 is TGTGCCACCAGTGACCACAGGGGGCACCACTCCTTT.

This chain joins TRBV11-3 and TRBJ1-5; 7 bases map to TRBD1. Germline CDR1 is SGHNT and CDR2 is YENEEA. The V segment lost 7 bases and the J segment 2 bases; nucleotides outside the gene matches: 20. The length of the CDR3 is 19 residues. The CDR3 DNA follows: TGTGCCAGCACCCTCCGATGCTGGACAGGAGCATTTCGCAATCAGCCCCAGCATTTT. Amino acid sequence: CASTLRCWTGAFRNQPQHF.

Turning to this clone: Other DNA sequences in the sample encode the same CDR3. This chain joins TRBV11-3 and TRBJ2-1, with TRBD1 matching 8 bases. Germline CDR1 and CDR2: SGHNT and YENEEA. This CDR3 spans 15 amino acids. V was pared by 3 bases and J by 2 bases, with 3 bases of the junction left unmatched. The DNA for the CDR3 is TGTGCCAGCAGCTTGGAACAGGGGGCCTACAATGAGCAGTTCTTC. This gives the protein CASSLEQGAYNEQFF.

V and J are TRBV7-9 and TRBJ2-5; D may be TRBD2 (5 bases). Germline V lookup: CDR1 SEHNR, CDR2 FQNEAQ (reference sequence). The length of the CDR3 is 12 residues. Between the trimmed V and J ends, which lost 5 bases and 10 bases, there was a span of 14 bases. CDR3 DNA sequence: TGTGCCAGCAGCAGGACTGCTGGGAGCCAGTACTTC. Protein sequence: CASSRTAGSQYF.

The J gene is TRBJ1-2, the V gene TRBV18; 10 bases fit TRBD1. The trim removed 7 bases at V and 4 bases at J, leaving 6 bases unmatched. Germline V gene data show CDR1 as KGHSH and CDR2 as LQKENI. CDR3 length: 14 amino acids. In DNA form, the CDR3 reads TGTGCCAGCTGCCCCGGGACAGGGGTCTATGGCTACACCTTC. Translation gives CASCPGTGVYGYTF.

The CDR3 spells CAISESRVNSNQPQHF. Here the CDR3 DNA reads TGTGCCATCAGTGAGTCTAGGGTTAATAGCAATCAGCCCCAGCATTTT. The chain is built from TRBV10-3 and TRBJ1-5; D gene uncertain. This CDR3 comprises 16 residues. V lost 0 bases and J lost 0, with 9 bases in between. The V gene's germline CDR1 is ENHRY and CDR2 SYGVKD.

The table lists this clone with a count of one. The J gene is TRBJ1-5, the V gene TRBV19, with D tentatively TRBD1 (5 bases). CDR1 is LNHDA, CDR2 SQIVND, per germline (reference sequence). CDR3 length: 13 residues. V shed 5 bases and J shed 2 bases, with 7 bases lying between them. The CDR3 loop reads CASSGAGNQPQHF. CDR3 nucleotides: TGTGCCAGTAGTGGGGCAGGCAATCAGCCCCAGCATTTT. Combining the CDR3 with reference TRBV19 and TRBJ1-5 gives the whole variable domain DGGITQSPKYLFRKEGQNVTLSCEQNLNHDAMYWYRQDPGQGLRLIYYSQIVNDFQKGDIAEGYSVSREKKESFPLTVTSAQKNPTAFYLCASSGAGNQPQHFGDGTRLSIL.

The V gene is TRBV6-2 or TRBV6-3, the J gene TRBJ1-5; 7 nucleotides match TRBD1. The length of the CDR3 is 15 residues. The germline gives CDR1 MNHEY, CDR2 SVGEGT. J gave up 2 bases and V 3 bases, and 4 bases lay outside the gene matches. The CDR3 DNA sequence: TGTGCCAGCAGTTATTTCGGGACAGGCAATCAGCCCCAGCATTTT. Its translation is CASSYFGTGNQPQHF.

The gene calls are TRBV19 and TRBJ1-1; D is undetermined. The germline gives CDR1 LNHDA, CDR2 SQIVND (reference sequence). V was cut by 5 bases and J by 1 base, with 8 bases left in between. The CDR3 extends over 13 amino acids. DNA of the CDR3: TGTGCCAGTAGTTTGTCTCGGAACACTGAAGCTTTCTTT. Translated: CASSLSRNTEAFF.

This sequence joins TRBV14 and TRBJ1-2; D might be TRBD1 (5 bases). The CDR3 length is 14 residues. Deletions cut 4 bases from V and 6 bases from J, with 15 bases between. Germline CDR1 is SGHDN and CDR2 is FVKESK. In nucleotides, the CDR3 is TGTGCCAGCAGCCTGTCTCGACAGCCCAATGGCTACACCTTC. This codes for CASSLSRQPNGYTF.

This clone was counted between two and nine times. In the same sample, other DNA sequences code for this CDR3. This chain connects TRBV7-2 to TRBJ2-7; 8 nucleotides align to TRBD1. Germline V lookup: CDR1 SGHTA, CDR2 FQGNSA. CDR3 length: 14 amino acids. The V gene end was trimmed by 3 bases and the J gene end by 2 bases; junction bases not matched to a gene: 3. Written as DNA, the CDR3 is TGTGCCAGCAGCTTCGGACAGGGAACCTACGAGCAGTACTTC. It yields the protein CASSFGQGTYEQYF.

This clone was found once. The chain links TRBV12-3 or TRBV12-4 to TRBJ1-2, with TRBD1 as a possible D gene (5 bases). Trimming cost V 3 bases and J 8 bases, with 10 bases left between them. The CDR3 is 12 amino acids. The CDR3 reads CASSFADNGYTF. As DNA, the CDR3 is TGTGCCAGCAGTTTCGCGGACAACGGCTACACCTTC.